The clone carrying this T cell receptor (beta chain) occurred a few times. The PBMCs had their origin in more than 9.5 ml of fresh peripheral blood. The source material, RNA transcripts, was used to amplify TCR beta CDR3 regions. HTBI primers were employed in a first-round RT-PCR of the TCR CDR3. TCRdb ran MiXCR on the multiplex PCR reads and lists one entry per CDR3 protein. Seen here are 350,000 to 400,000 distinct CDR3 sequences, more than 11% observed once, and the top ten hold more than 9.5%. These data come from a study of T cells in Graves' hyperthyroidism and ophthalmopathy. About the research overall: Peripheral blood was collected at initial diagnosis, before any treatment.

Germline V CDR1 and CDR2: SEHNR, FQNEAQ (reference sequence). This CDR3 spans 17 amino acids. Germline trimming cut 0 bases from V and 2 bases from J; bases unmatched to any gene: 5. This sequence joins TRBV7-9 and TRBJ2-3; 10 nucleotides line up with TRBD2. This TCR derives from a woman in her fifties or sixties with Graves' hyperthyroidism. Sequencing was performed on blood. CDR3 DNA sequence: TGTGCCAGCAGCTTAGCCGGGACTAGCGCCCACACAGATACGCAGTATTTT. Its protein product is CASSLAGTSAHTDTQYF.